This is a list of T cell receptor beta chains from one sample in a study of vaccination and CD4 T cells after COVID-19. For these receptors, no antigen is known. TCRdb reprocessed the PCR reads with MiXCR, giving one entry per CDR3 protein. This table has about 14,000 distinct CDR3 sequences, roughly 43% appearing once. The source material was CD4+ T cells from blood, cultured in vitro. These receptors were collected from a human donor who had recovered from COVID-19. CDR3s include the opening cysteine and the closing phenylalanine or tryptophan. The order of the fields is V gene, J gene, D gene, clone size, CDR3 DNA, CDR3 protein. D genes are given only for firm matches. Size is stated for part of the rows, as once, few or many counts, or as a class when the clone is expanded.

>TRBV7-7|TRBJ2-7|TRBD2|few
TGTGCTAGCAGCTTAGAGCTAGCGGGTGCCCCTTTCTACGAGCAGTACTTC
CASSLELAGAPFYEQYF
>TRBV2|TRBJ1-6|-|-
TGTGCCAGCTCCGCGGCGCCCAGGGTTGTCCTCCACTTT
CASSAAPRVVLHF
>TRBV2|TRBJ2-6|-|once
TGTGCCAGCAGTTTGAGCTCTGGGGCCAACGTCCTGACTTTC
CASSLSSGANVLTF
>TRBV7-2|TRBJ1-2|TRBD1|-
TGTGCCAGCAGCTTTACAGGGGACTATGGCTACACCTTC
CASSFTGDYGYTF
>TRBV30|TRBJ1-2|-|-
TGTGCCTGGAGTCAGGGGCGAGGCTACACCTTC
CAWSQGRGYTF
>TRBV18|TRBJ2-1|-|-
TGTGCCAGCTCACCTCAGGCGATCATCAATGAGCAGTTCTTC
CASSPQAIINEQFF
>TRBV6-1|TRBJ2-7|-|few
TGTGCCAGCAGCCCCCTTGCAGGGTGGGGCGAGCAGTACTTC
CASSPLAGWGEQYF
>TRBV6-5|TRBJ2-1|TRBD2|-
TGTGCCAGCAGTTACTCGACTAGCGGGGCACGGAATGAGCAGTTCTTC
CASSYSTSGARNEQFF
>TRBV19|TRBJ2-7|-|-
TGTGCCAGTAGTACCTGGGTCCTCCCGGGACTCCCAGCCTACGAGCAGTACTTC
CASSTWVLPGLPAYEQYF
>TRBV5-6|TRBJ2-5|TRBD1|few
TGTGCCAGCAGCTTACGCCGACAGGGAAGGAAGGAGCAAGAGACCCAGTACTTC
CASSLRRQGRKEQETQYF
>TRBV9|TRBJ2-3|-|few
TGTGCCAGCAGCGCCGATGTCGGGTTCACAGATACGCAGTATTTT
CASSADVGFTDTQYF
>TRBV19|TRBJ1-5|TRBD1|-
TGTGCCAGTAGTCCTCGAGGACAGGGGAATCGGAGCAATCAGCCCCAGCATTTT
CASSPRGQGNRSNQPQHF
>TRBV7-9|TRBJ2-2|-|few
TGTGCCAGCAGCCTGGACAAAGGGGAGCTGTTTTTT
CASSLDKGELFF
>TRBV15|TRBJ2-7|TRBD2|few
TGTGCCACCAGCAGCGGACTAGCGGCCTTGCGCTACGAGCAGTACTTC
CATSSGLAALRYEQYF
>TRBV20-1|TRBJ1-5|-|-
TGCAGTGCTAGAGATTTCACAGGGAATCAGCCCCAGCATTTT
CSARDFTGNQPQHF
>TRBV6-5|TRBJ2-7|TRBD2|-
TGTGCCAGCAGTTACCCCTCAACTAGCGGGTCCTACGAGCAGTACTTC
CASSYPSTSGSYEQYF
>TRBV20-1|TRBJ2-5|TRBD1|-
TGCAGTGCCAAGACAGGGGTAGAGACCCAGTACTTC
CSAKTGVETQYF
>TRBV5-1|TRBJ1-2|-|few
TGCGCCAGCAGTTTTCCGGGGGGCAGCTCCTATGGCTACACCTTC
CASSFPGGSSYGYTF
>TRBV6-1|TRBJ1-2|-|few
TGTGCCAGCAGTGGGGGTCCCCTTCTCTATGGCTACACCTTC
CASSGGPLLYGYTF
>TRBV2|TRBJ2-5|-|-
TGTGCCAGCGCTTGGGAGACCCAGTACTTC
CASAWETQYF
>TRBV10-3|TRBJ1-2|-|-
TGTGCCATATCCACAGGCACCACTAACTATGGCTACACCTTC
CAISTGTTNYGYTF
>TRBV7-3|TRBJ2-1|TRBD2|once
TGTGCCAGCAGCCCGCTCCCCGGGACTAACTACAATGAGCAGTTCTTC
CASSPLPGTNYNEQFF
>TRBV20-1|TRBJ1-4|-|-
TGCAGTGCTAGTTTGGGGGGCACTGAAAAACTGTTTTTT
CSASLGGTEKLFF
>TRBV7-2|TRBJ2-1|-|-
TGTGCCAGCAGCCTGGACCTTGGTCCCCCCGCCGAGCAGTTCTTC
CASSLDLGPPAEQFF
>TRBV28|TRBJ1-5|-|-
TGTGCCAGCAGTTATCCGGACAGTAGCAATCAGCCCCAGCATTTT
CASSYPDSSNQPQHF
>TRBV28|TRBJ1-1|-|few
TGTGCCAGCAGTTCACAGGGCTTGAACACTGAAGCTTTCTTT
CASSSQGLNTEAFF
>TRBV28|TRBJ1-2|-|-
TGTGCCAGCAGTTTAAGGGTGGAGGATGGCTACACCTTC
CASSLRVEDGYTF
>TRBV6-2/TRBV6-3|TRBJ2-4|TRBD1|-
TGTGCCAGCAGTTGGGCACCGCAGGGGGAGCGCATTCAGTACTTC
CASSWAPQGERIQYF
>TRBV12-3/TRBV12-4|TRBJ1-2|TRBD1|-
TGTGCCAGCAGGTCTACAGGGGGTTCAGGCTACACCTTC
CASRSTGGSGYTF
>TRBV29-1|TRBJ2-5|TRBD2|few
TGCAGCGTTTGGGGAAGGCGGGAGCAAGAGACCCAGTACTTC
CSVWGRREQETQYF
>TRBV2|TRBJ2-1|-|few
TGTGCCAGCAGGCAGGAGAACGTTGGTAACAATGAGCAGTTCTTC
CASRQENVGNNEQFF
>TRBV24-1|TRBJ2-5|-|large
TGTGCCACCATCCTACATGGGGCGACAGGCCAACAAGAGACCCAGTACTTC
CATILHGATGQQETQYF
>TRBV6-5|TRBJ1-4|-|-
TGTGCCAGCAGTTACACGACAGGCCAAAATGAAAAACTGTTTTTT
CASSYTTGQNEKLFF
>TRBV6-2/TRBV6-3|TRBJ1-2|-|few
TGTGCCAGCAGTACGACTGGGGGCGCAAACTATGGCTACACCTTC
CASSTTGGANYGYTF
>TRBV6-1|TRBJ2-3|-|-
TGTGCCAGCAGTGATACCTCAGATACGCAGTATTTT
CASSDTSDTQYF
>TRBV20-1|TRBJ1-1|-|-
TGCAGTGCCCCGAGATTGTCCACTGAAGCTTTCTTT
CSAPRLSTEAFF
>TRBV15|TRBJ1-5|-|-
TGTGCCACCAGCAGAGGGACATCCGGGAGCCAGCCCCAGCATTTT
CATSRGTSGSQPQHF
>TRBV12-3/TRBV12-4|TRBJ2-1|TRBD2|-
TGTGCCAGCAGTTACTCCACTAGCGCCGAACTGAACAATGAGCAGTTCTTC
CASSYSTSAELNNEQFF
>TRBV20-1|TRBJ2-5|-|few
TGCAGTGCTAGAGATGCGGGACAGTCTCAAGAGACCCAGTACTTC
CSARDAGQSQETQYF
>TRBV6-2/TRBV6-3|TRBJ2-2|TRBD2|-
TGTGCCAGCAGTCTTCTAGCGGGAGACACCGGGGAGCTGTTTTTT
CASSLLAGDTGELFF
>TRBV2|TRBJ1-5|TRBD1|few
TGTGCCAGCCGAAGGGACAGTAATCAGCCCCAGCATTTT
CASRRDSNQPQHF
>TRBV6-1|TRBJ2-7|-|-
TGTGCCAGCCGGGGATCGGGCCAACTTATCTACGAGCAGTACTTC
CASRGSGQLIYEQYF
>TRBV2|TRBJ1-2|TRBD1|-
TGTGCCAGCAGCCGGACAGGGGGCCCAGCTAACTATGGCTACACCTTC
CASSRTGGPANYGYTF
>TRBV15|TRBJ2-5|TRBD1|few
TGTGCCACCAGCAGAGGGGGACAGGGTGAGACCCAGTACTTC
CATSRGGQGETQYF
>TRBV7-3|TRBJ1-2|-|-
TGTGCCAGCAGCTTAGAGGGGGGCATTGGCTACACCTTC
CASSLEGGIGYTF
>TRBV6-8|TRBJ1-4|-|-
TGTGCCAGCGAGCACTCGGGGGATGAAAAACTGTTTTTT
CASEHSGDEKLFF
>TRBV20-1|TRBJ1-5|-|-
TGCAGTGCTAGAGACGCCCGCGGGCTTAATCAGCCCCAGCATTTT
CSARDARGLNQPQHF
>TRBV2|TRBJ1-6|TRBD1|few
TGTGCCAGCAGTTCAGGGACAGGGGTTTCACCCCTCCACTTT
CASSSGTGVSPLHF
>TRBV20-1|TRBJ2-5|-|few
TGCAGTGCTGGGTCGACTGATTGGTACCAAGAGACCCAGTACTTC
CSAGSTDWYQETQYF